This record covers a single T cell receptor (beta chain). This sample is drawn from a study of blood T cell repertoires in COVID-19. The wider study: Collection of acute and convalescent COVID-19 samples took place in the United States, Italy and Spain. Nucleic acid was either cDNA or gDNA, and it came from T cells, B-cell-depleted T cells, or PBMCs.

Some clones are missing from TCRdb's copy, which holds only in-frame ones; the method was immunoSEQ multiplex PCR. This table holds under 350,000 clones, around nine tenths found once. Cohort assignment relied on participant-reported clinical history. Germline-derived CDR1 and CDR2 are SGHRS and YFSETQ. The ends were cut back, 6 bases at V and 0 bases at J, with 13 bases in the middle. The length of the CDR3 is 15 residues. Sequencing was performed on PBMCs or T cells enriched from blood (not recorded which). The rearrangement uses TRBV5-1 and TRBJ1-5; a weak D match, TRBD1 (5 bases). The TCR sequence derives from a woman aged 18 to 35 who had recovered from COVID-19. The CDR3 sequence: CASTLGTYSNQPQHF. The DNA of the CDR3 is TGCGCCAGCACCCTAGGGACTTATAGCAATCAGCCCCAGCATTTT. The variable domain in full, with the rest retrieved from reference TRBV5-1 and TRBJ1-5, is KAGVTQTPRYLIKTRGQQVTLSCSPISGHRSVSWYQQTPGQGLQFLFEYFSETQRNKGNFPGRFSGRQFSNSRSEMNVSTLELGDSALYLCASTLGTYSNQPQHFGDGTRLSIL.